This entry lists 26 T cell receptor beta chains sequenced from one sample in a study of T cells in Graves' hyperthyroidism and ophthalmopathy. Amplified TCR beta CDR3 regions derived from RNA transcripts. The HTBI primer set served for first-round RT-PCR of the TCR CDR3. TCRdb used MiXCR to reprocess the multiplex PCR reads, holding one entry per CDR3 protein. The table has roughly 330,000 distinct CDR3 sequences, 16% seen once; the top ten hold around 34%. Sequenced input: blood. These receptors were obtained from a man aged 30 to 39 with Graves' hyperthyroidism.

This clonotype occurred a few times. The V call is TRBV7-9, the J call TRBJ1-1, with D hard to call. This CDR3 spans 14 amino acids. CDR1 SEHNR and CDR2 FQNEAQ come from the germline V gene (reference sequence). V was trimmed by 5 bases and J by 4 bases, leaving 14 bases between them. The CDR3, as DNA: TGTGCCAGCAGCGCTGGGTCCGGGAGCACTGAAGCTTTCTTT. Translating it yields CASSAGSGSTEAFF.

This clonotype was observed a handful of times. The chain employs TRBV19 and TRBJ2-1, with D possibly matching TRBD2 (6 bases). Trimming stripped 11 bases from V and 6 bases from J, with 14 bases between. The CDR3 extends over 12 amino acids. Germline lookup yields CDR1 LNHDA and CDR2 SQIVND (reference sequence). This CDR3 is CAAGSGINEQFF. The CDR3 DNA sequence: TGTGCCGCGGGGTCAGGGATCAATGAGCAGTTCTTC.

This clonotype was detected a few times. A single base separates this from a much larger clone, so it may be a read error. The J gene is TRBJ2-5, the V gene TRBV20-1; 9 bases match TRBD2. The V gene's germline CDR1 is DFQATT and CDR2 SNEGSKA (reference sequence). The CDR3 consists of 17 residues. Here the CDR3 reads CSATPVSQQAGGETPYF. The CDR3 region has the DNA TGCAGTGCTACCCCCGTCTCCCAGCAAGCGGGGGGAGAGACCCCGTACTTC.

This clonotype was seen many times. The CDR3 reads CASSSGTPAYNEQFF. CDR3 bases: TGTGCCAGCAGCTCCGGGACACCGGCCTACAATGAGCAGTTCTTC. This sequence joins TRBV7-9 and TRBJ2-1; D is perhaps TRBD1 (6 bases). The V gene's germline CDR1 is SEHNR and CDR2 FQNEAQ (reference sequence). V was trimmed by 4 bases and J by 2 bases, leaving 12 bases between them. CDR3 length: 15 amino acids. The full variable domain, rest sourced from reference TRBV7-9 and TRBJ2-1, is DTGVSQNPRHKITKRGQNVTFRCDPISEHNRLYWYRQTLGQGPEFLTYFQNEAQLEKSRLLSDRFSAERPKGSFSTLEIQRTEQGDSAMYLCASSSGTPAYNEQFFGPGTRLTVL.

This chain uses TRBV3-1 with TRBJ2-5; the D is unclear. V shed 6 bases and J shed 5 bases, with 16 bases lying between them. The CDR3 has 14 residues. Germline V gives CDR1 LGHDT, CDR2 YNNKEL (reference sequence). CDR3 sequence (DNA): TGTGCCAGCAGACGCCGCGACACGGCGGAGACCCAGTACTTC. It is translated as CASRRRDTAETQYF.

This clonotype showed up many times. The chain combines TRBV28 with TRBJ2-1; the match to TRBD1 covers 8 bases. The CDR3 is made up of 15 amino acids. With V trimmed by 7 bases and J by 4 bases, 9 bases remained unmatched. Per the germline V gene, CDR1 is MDHEN and CDR2 is SYDVKM. The CDR3 protein is CASTGQGLVYNEQFF. The CDR3 bases are TGTGCCAGCACAGGACAGGGACTCGTATACAATGAGCAGTTCTTC.

This clonotype was detected many times. V gene TRBV3-1 combines with J gene TRBJ2-1; tentatively, D is TRBD1 or TRBD2 (5 bases each). The CDR3 is made up of 15 amino acids. V lost 2 bases to trimming and J lost 5 bases, with 13 bases between them. CDR1 and CDR2 (germline): LGHDT, YNNKEL (reference sequence). CDR3 coding DNA: TGTGCCAGCAGCCAATGGGAGCTGGGACACAATGAGCAGTTCTTC. This sequence encodes CASSQWELGHNEQFF.

This clonotype was seen at least ten times. The chain combines TRBV5-1 with TRBJ2-7; 8 nucleotides match TRBD2. CDR1 is SGHRS, CDR2 YFSETQ, per germline. The CDR3 is made up of 16 amino acids. Unmatched junction bases numbered 7, after V lost 0 bases and J lost 2 bases. CDR3 nucleotides: TGCGCCAGCAGCTTGGCATTACTAGCGGCCCCCTACGAGCAGTACTTC. Amino acids: CASSLALLAAPYEQYF.

This clonotype was detected a few times. V gene TRBV27 combines with J gene TRBJ2-1, with 11 nucleotides matching TRBD2. J was trimmed by 6 bases and V by 5 bases; bases with no gene match: 6. The CDR3 loop spans 15 amino acids. The germline gives CDR1 MNHEY, CDR2 SMNVEV (reference sequence). The CDR3 DNA reads TGTGCCAGCAGTACTTTAGCGGGAGGGTCCAATGAGCAGTTCTTC. Its translation is CASSTLAGGSNEQFF.

This clonotype has at least ten counts. A read error is likely, as this CDR3 ends without the conserved phenylalanine or tryptophan. The rearrangement joins TRBV2 to TRBJ1-1; no reliable D call. CDR1 is SNHLY, CDR2 FYNNEI, per germline. The CDR3 runs 15 residues. The germline V and J ends were trimmed by 2 bases and 6 bases, with 16 bases remaining between them. CDR3 nucleotides: TGTGCCAGCAGTGAATTTCTACCGCCCGGGGCTGAAGCTTTCCTT. Residues: CASSEFLPPGAEAFL.

This chain connects TRBV6-5 to TRBJ2-7, with D perhaps matching TRBD1 (6 bases). CDR3 length: 14 residues. Trimming removed 2 bases at V and 2 bases at J, with 10 bases between. Germline loops: CDR1 MNHEY, CDR2 SVGAGI. The CDR3 here is CASSYLGGPYEQYF. The CDR3 DNA sequence: TGTGCCAGCAGTTACCTAGGGGGACCCTACGAGCAGTACTTC.

In its sample, this clonotype was seen many times. The rearrangement uses TRBV11-3 and TRBJ2-7; D is undetermined. There are 16 residues in the CDR3. The ends were cut back, 2 bases at V and 3 bases at J, with 17 bases in the middle. Germline V gene lookup returns CDR1 SGHNT and CDR2 YENEEA. CDR3 amino acids: CASSLRSNSYYYEQYF. CDR3 nucleotides: TGTGCCAGCAGCTTAAGGTCCAACAGCTACTACTACGAGCAGTACTTC.

On this clonotype itself: With a much larger clone just one base away, this may be a read error. Likely a read error: the CDR3 ends without its conserved phenylalanine or tryptophan. The genes are TRBV11-2 and TRBJ2-3; D unresolved. CDR3 length equals 15 residues. V was clipped by 0 bases and J by 2 bases, with 9 bases between them. CDR1 and CDR2 from the germline V gene are SGHAT and FQNNGV. CDR3 in DNA: TGTGCCAGCAGCTTAGAGGAATCTATCACAGATACGCAGTATCTT. As protein: CASSLEESITDTQYL.

This clonotype has ten or more counts. The chain recombines TRBV6-1 with TRBJ2-2, with TRBD1 matching over 9 bases. V trimming: 6 bases; J trimming: 6 bases; junction bases outside the gene matches: 5. CDR3 length: 14 residues. CDR1 is MNHNS, CDR2 SASEGT, per germline. CDR3: CASRATGGAGELFF. Written as DNA, the CDR3 is TGTGCCAGCAGGGCGACAGGGGGGGCCGGGGAGCTGTTTTTT.

This clonotype was recorded at least ten times. The rearrangement links TRBV19 to TRBJ1-5, with unresolved D. The CDR3 is made up of 15 amino acids. V lost 9 bases and J lost 0, with 15 bases in between. Germline loops: CDR1 LNHDA, CDR2 SQIVND (reference sequence). The CDR3, as DNA: TGTGCCAGCCATCTGGGCCTATATAGCAATCAGCCCCAGCATTTT. It encodes CASHLGLYSNQPQHF.

The genes are TRBV6-1 and TRBJ2-7; D may be TRBD2 (7 bases). Germline CDR1 is MNHNS and CDR2 is SASEGT. The CDR3 runs 14 residues. CDR3 bases: TGTGCGGGAGAAGGGGGGGAGGGGGTCTACGAGCAGTACTTC. This codes for CAGEGGEGVYEQYF.

As to this clonotype: It may be a read error: a sequence one base away is much more abundant. The J gene is TRBJ2-1, the V gene TRBV12-3 or TRBV12-4; 12 positions agree with TRBD2. The CDR3 length is 17 residues. V gave up 0 bases and J gave up 9 bases; unmatched junction bases: 9. The CDR3 coding sequence is TGTGCCAGCAGTTTAGCGCTTCTAGCGGGAGGGCCGGGTGAGCAGTTCTTC. Protein product: CASSLALLAGGPGEQFF.

This clonotype was seen repeatedly, ten times or more. V and J are TRBV29-1 and TRBJ2-7; the D is unclear. The ends were cut back, 5 bases at V and 0 bases at J, with 11 bases in the middle. Germline-derived CDR1 and CDR2 are SQVTM and ANQGSEA. This CDR3 contains 13 residues. DNA for the CDR3: TGCAGCGTTCGTAAGGCTCACTCCTACGAGCAGTACTTC. Translation gives CSVRKAHSYEQYF.

This clonotype appeared many times. The V and J genes are TRBV30 and TRBJ2-7, with D perhaps matching TRBD2 (6 bases). V was trimmed by 4 bases and J by 3 bases, leaving 16 bases between them. Germline lookup yields CDR1 GTSNPN and CDR2 SVGIG (reference sequence). The CDR3 covers 14 residues. As DNA, the CDR3 is TGTGCCTGGAATTCGGGAGCTCTTTTCTACGAGCAGTACTTC. This sequence encodes CAWNSGALFYEQYF.

CDR3 DNA: TGTGCCAGCACCAACCTCGGGACTAGCAGAAATGAGCAGTTCTTC. It encodes CASTNLGTSRNEQFF. The chain recombines TRBV27 with TRBJ2-1; TRBD2 matches at 9 bases. The CDR3 runs 15 residues. Germline trimming cut 7 bases from V and 7 bases from J; bases unmatched to any gene: 11. The germline V gene encodes CDR1 MNHEY and CDR2 SMNVEV (reference sequence).

This clonotype was found many times. The CDR3 DNA follows: TGTGCTAGTGATTCAAGCCGGGACAGACTCTACGAGCAGTACTTC. The encoded protein is CASDSSRDRLYEQYF. The chain joins TRBV12-5 to TRBJ2-7; TRBD1 matches 7 bases. Germline lookup yields CDR1 LGHNT and CDR2 FRNRAP. J lost 3 bases, V lost 7 bases, and 12 bases had no gene match. This CDR3 region has 15 residues.

This clonotype has more than one count but fewer than ten. V and J are TRBV19 and TRBJ2-2; the D is unclear. This CDR3 is 15 amino acids long. V was pared by 4 bases and J by 1 base, with 10 bases between. Germline V gives CDR1 LNHDA, CDR2 SQIVND (reference sequence). CDR3 residues: CASSNLAKNTGELFF. The CDR3 DNA reads as TGTGCCAGTAGTAATCTCGCCAAGAACACCGGGGAGCTGTTTTTT.

The rearrangement uses TRBV25-1 and TRBJ1-5; 8 positions match TRBD1. V lost 4 bases to trimming and J lost 9 bases; unmatched junction nucleotides: 2. Germline values: CDR1 MGHDK, CDR2 SYGVNS. This CDR3 is built from 12 residues. The chain's CDR3 is CASSATGGPQHF. The CDR3 coding sequence is TGTGCCAGCAGTGCAACAGGGGGGCCCCAGCATTTT.

A few counts support this clonotype. V usage is TRBV24-1 and J usage is TRBJ2-1, with TRBD1 as a possible D gene (6 bases). Trimming pared 1 base from V and 0 bases from J, leaving 9 bases between. Germline lookup yields CDR1 KGHDR and CDR2 SFDVKD. The CDR3 sequence is 16 residues long. This chain's CDR3 is CATSDFPDSSYNEQFF. The DNA of the CDR3 is TGTGCCACCAGTGATTTTCCGGACAGCTCCTACAATGAGCAGTTCTTC.

This clonotype has more than one count but fewer than ten. The chain is built from TRBV6-1 and TRBJ2-2, with D uncertain. The CDR3 runs to 14 residues. V lost 8 bases and J 3 bases, leaving 13 bases between the germline ends. In germline, CDR1 is MNHNS, CDR2 SASEGT. CDR3 amino acids: CASVYSPDTGELFF. As DNA, the CDR3 is TGTGCCAGCGTATACTCCCCCGACACCGGGGAGCTGTTTTTT.

V is TRBV20-1 and J is TRBJ1-1; D is unresolved. V was pared by 3 bases and J by 0 bases, with 11 bases between. The germline gives CDR1 DFQATT, CDR2 SNEGSKA (reference sequence). The length of the CDR3 is 14 residues. CDR3 sequence reads: CSASTFLMNTEAFF. The DNA for the CDR3 is TGCAGTGCTAGTACCTTCCTTATGAACACTGAAGCTTTCTTT.